This T cell receptor beta chain was obtained from a study of T-cell reconstitution after alpha-beta-depleted transplantation in children. Trimming stripped 3 bases from V and 6 bases from J, with 14 bases between. Per germline, CDR1 DFQATT and CDR2 SNEGSKA (reference sequence). The CDR3 is 13 amino acids. This clonotype has only a few counts. It was with unique molecular identifiers that the TCRbeta library was prepared. MiXCR was run by TCRdb on the PCR reads, yielding one entry per CDR3 protein. The sample yields some 500,000 distinct CDR3 sequences, about 16% seen once. This TCR was recovered from a human donor who donated a stem cell graft to a child with acute lymphoblastic leukemia. The V and J genes are TRBV20-1 and TRBJ1-1, with D possibly being TRBD1 (5 bases). This sample comprised PBMCs from the stem cell graft donor, obtained from the stem cell graft. The CDR3 DNA is TGCAGTGCTAGGGAAGGGGCAGCTCCTGAAGCTTTCTTT. This codes for CSAREGAAPEAFF.